By share, the clone carrying this T cell receptor (beta chain) ranks as medium-sized. In the authors' methods: Scientists estimated how many nucleated cells there were by amplifying reference gene primers. Method: immunoSEQ multiplex PCR; TCRdb's copy keeps in-frame clones and lacks some. The DNA was the basis for D and trimming; V, J and clone size are from that table. The sample yields about 200,000 clones, 80% seen once. This entry comes from a study of blood T cell repertoires in COVID-19. This CDR3 region has 15 residues. Germline values: CDR1 LGHNA, CDR2 YSLEER. Trimming took 5 bases from V and 5 from J; bases not matched to a gene: 9.

The sample comprised peripheral blood. The chain combines TRBV4-3 with TRBJ1-1; 9 nucleotides line up with TRBD1. The sequence was collected from a human donor in a cohort sampled during active COVID-19. The chain's CDR3 is CASSKPGQGITEAFF. In nucleotides, the CDR3 is TGCGCCAGCAGCAAGCCGGGACAGGGAATTACTGAAGCTTTCTTT.